The following is a TCR beta chain sequence with its context. It has no known antigen specificity. No base qualities exist here, and no much larger clone lies one base off it. TCRbeta CDR3 regions were amplified from genomic DNA using the immunoSEQ Assay, a bias-controlled multiplex PCR. For the original study's pipeline: Within the assay, amplification of reference gene primers was used to estimate how many nucleated cells each sample contained. To quantify the absolute abundance of each unique TCRbeta CDR3 rearrangement, sequence reads were collapsed and filtered. For each sample, productive Simpson clonality was calculated by taking the square root of Simpson's diversity index across productive rearrangements. The immuneACCESS repertoire file appears here via TCRdb, limited to in-frame rearrangements. These files lack a portion of the clones; in checked studies, under half of the deficit traces to unresolved V genes, and the cause of the others is not known. That table supplies the V and J calls and clone size; D and trimming were determined from the DNA. This sample holds 300,000 or so clones; around nine tenths were observed only once. The top ten clonotypes cover 1% of the sample.

The data stem from a study of blood T cell repertoires in COVID-19 (dated by TCRdb to 2020 to 2022). The study in broad terms: Samples covering the acute and convalescent phases of COVID-19 were provided by collaborators in the United States, Italy and Spain. Deeply sampled blood TCRbeta repertoires from subjects exposed to, actively infected with, or recovered from COVID-19 were included in the dataset. Nearly every sample came with metadata listing a de-identified subject ID, COVID-19 status, age in years and sex. The repertoires were released in a freely available public database intended as a resource for research on the immune response to SARS-CoV-2. The material from the prospective study consisted of cDNA or gDNA derived from T cells, B-cell-depleted T cells, or PBMCs. Samples came from the ongoing ImmuneRACE study (first 160 participants) plus 1,254 subjects from 6 global collaborators. Where HLA class I and class II types were available, the types were taken from metadata supplied by the sample provider, not from assay-based typing. What the work shows at the level of the full study, not this receptor alone: Clinical and demographic metadata were provided uncurated, with the amount varying by source and participant.

Each collaborating institution followed its own protocols to collect whole blood in K2EDTA tubes. Collaborator samples were shipped for TCRbeta analysis as frozen whole blood, isolated PBMCs, or DNA extracted from either sample type. Reading from cysteine to phenylalanine, the CDR3 counts 14 amino acids. Here the CDR3 DNA is all that survives: 42 bases in frame from base 1. V is clipped by 5 bases and J by 4 bases, and the sequence between their germline boundaries is 14 bases long. CDR1 is given as SGHAT and CDR2 as FQNNGV, both from the germline V gene. The TCR sequence derives from a man aged 45-60 years with active or convalescent COVID-19. The rearranged segments are TRBV11-2 and TRBJ1-1; tentative D gene TRBD1, with 6 bases matching. The sample consisted of peripheral blood. The CDR3 in this case is CASSQTQGPTEAFF. The base sequence is TGTGCCAGCAGCCAAACTCAGGGGCCCACTGAAGCTTTCTTT.